These 6 T cell receptor beta chains were sequenced from one sample in a study of identical twins' blood T cells. MiXCR, run by TCRdb on the 5' RACE reads, gives a single entry per CDR3 protein. The table shows 400,000 or so distinct CDR3 sequences, with 25% to 35% occurring only once. The sample consisted of PBMCs. The receptors originated from a woman between 18 and 50 years old in good health.

This clonotype was found a few times. The gene calls are TRBV5-6 and TRBJ1-1; no definite D call. The CDR3 runs 15 residues. V was cut by 3 bases and J by 2 bases, with 14 bases left in between. From germline, CDR1 is SGHDT and CDR2 YYEEEE. The CDR3 spells CASSSLSTSNTEAFF. Written as DNA, the CDR3 is TGTGCCAGCAGCTCCCTATCGACTTCCAACACTGAAGCTTTCTTT.

J is TRBJ1-1 and V is TRBV6-1; tentatively, D is TRBD1 (5 bases). The CDR3 has 13 amino acids. Germline V gene sequence: CDR1 MNHNS, CDR2 SASEGT. V dropped 6 bases and J dropped 4 bases, with 12 bases sitting between them. Here the CDR3 reads CASRGRPTTEAFF. DNA of the CDR3: TGTGCCAGCAGGGGACGACCTACCACTGAAGCTTTCTTT.

This clonotype was recorded once. The genes are TRBV18 and TRBJ1-1, with TRBD1 as a possible D gene (5 bases). Trimming removed 3 bases from V and 2 bases from J, with 16 bases in between. The CDR3 extends over 16 amino acids. In germline, CDR1 is KGHSH, CDR2 LQKENI. Here the CDR3 reads CASSPSRQTLNTEAFF. The CDR3 DNA sequence: TGTGCCAGCTCACCCAGTAGACAGACCCTTAACACTGAAGCTTTCTTT.

The chain has TRBV19 and TRBJ1-2; D not certain. The CDR3 has 13 amino acids. V was cut by 4 bases and J by 4 bases, with 10 bases left in between. Germline CDR1 is LNHDA and CDR2 is SQIVND (reference sequence). CDR3 DNA sequence: TGTGCCAGTAGTACCCCGCCAGGCTATGGCTACACCTTC. Its translation: CASSTPPGYGYTF.

This clonotype was seen a handful of times. The J gene is TRBJ2-1, the V gene TRBV25-1; the match to TRBD2 covers 11 bases. Per germline, CDR1 MGHDK and CDR2 SYGVNS. J gave up 9 bases and V 7 bases, and 5 bases lay outside the gene matches. The CDR3 has 13 amino acids. CDR3 region: CASMLAGGSEQFF. Written as DNA, the CDR3 is TGTGCCAGCATGCTAGCGGGAGGATCTGAGCAGTTCTTC.

The chain is built from TRBV29-1 and TRBJ1-2, with TRBD1 as a possible D gene (5 bases). Between the trimmed V and J ends, which lost 0 bases and 0 bases, there was a span of 14 bases. This CDR3 is built from 16 residues. The germline V gene encodes CDR1 SQVTM and CDR2 ANQGSEA. CDR3 sequence: CSVEDLRQGTNYGYTF. CDR3 DNA sequence: TGCAGCGTTGAAGATCTTAGGCAGGGTACTAACTATGGCTACACCTTC.